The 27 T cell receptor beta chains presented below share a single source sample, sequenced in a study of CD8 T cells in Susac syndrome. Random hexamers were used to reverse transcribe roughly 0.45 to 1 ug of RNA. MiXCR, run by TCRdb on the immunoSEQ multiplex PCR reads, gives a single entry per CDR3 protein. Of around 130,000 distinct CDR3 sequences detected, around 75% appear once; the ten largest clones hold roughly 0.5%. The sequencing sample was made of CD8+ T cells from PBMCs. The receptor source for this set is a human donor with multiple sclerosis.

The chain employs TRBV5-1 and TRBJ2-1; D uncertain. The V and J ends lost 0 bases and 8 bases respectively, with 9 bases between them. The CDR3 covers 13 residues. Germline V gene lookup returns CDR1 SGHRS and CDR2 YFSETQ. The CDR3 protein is CASSLEGIDEQFF. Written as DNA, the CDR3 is TGCGCCAGCAGCTTGGAAGGGATCGATGAGCAGTTCTTC.

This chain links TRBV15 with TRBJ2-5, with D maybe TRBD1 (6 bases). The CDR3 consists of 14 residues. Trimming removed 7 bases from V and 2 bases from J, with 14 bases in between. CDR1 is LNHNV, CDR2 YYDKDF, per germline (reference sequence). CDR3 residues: CATNLDSLQETQYF. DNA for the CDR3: TGTGCCACCAACCTGGACAGCCTTCAAGAGACCCAGTACTTC.

The CDR3: CATSDVRDSTDTQYF. DNA of the CDR3: TGTGCCACCAGTGACGTCAGGGATAGCACAGATACGCAGTATTTT. The J gene is TRBJ2-3, the V gene TRBV24-1, with a tentative D call TRBD1 (5 bases). CDR1 and CDR2 from the germline V gene are KGHDR and SFDVKD. The V end lost 4 bases, the J end lost 0 bases, and 10 bases lay between the germline ends. CDR3 length: 15 amino acids.

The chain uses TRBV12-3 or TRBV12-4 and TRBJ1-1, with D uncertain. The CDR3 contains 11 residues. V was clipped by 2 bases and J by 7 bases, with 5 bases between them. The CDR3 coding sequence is TGTGCCAGCAGTTTATACGATGAAGCTTTCTTT. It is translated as CASSLYDEAFF.

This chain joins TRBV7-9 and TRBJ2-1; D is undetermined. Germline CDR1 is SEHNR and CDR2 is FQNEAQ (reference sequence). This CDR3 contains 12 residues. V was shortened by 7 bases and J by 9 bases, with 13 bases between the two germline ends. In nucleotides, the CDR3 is TGTGCCAGCAAATTTTCTACCAGTGAGCAGTTCTTC. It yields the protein CASKFSTSEQFF. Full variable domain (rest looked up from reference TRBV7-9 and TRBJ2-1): DTGVSQNPRHKITKRGQNVTFRCDPISEHNRLYWYRQTLGQGPEFLTYFQNEAQLEKSRLLSDRFSAERPKGSFSTLEIQRTEQGDSAMYLCASKFSTSEQFFGPGTRLTVL.

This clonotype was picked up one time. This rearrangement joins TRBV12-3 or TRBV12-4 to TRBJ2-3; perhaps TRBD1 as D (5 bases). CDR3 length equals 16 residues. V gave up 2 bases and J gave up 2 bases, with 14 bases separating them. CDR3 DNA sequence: TGTGCCAGCAGTTTATTTTTGGGGCAGCACACAGATACGCAGTATTTT. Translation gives CASSLFLGQHTDTQYF.

This chain's CDR3 is CASALTEAFF. CDR3 in DNA: TGTGCCAGCGCCCTCACTGAAGCTTTCTTT. This sequence joins TRBV12-3 or TRBV12-4 and TRBJ1-1; D is ambiguous. The CDR3 consists of 10 residues. With 8 bases removed from V and 4 bases from J, the gap between germline ends came to 5 bases.

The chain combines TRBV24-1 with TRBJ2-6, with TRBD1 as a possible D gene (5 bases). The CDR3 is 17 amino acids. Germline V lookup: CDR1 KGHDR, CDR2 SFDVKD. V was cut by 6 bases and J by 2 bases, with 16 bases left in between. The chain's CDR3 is CATSQSGPLPGANVLTF. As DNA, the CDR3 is TGTGCCACCAGTCAGTCAGGGCCCCTCCCTGGGGCCAACGTCCTGACTTTC.

Here the CDR3 DNA reads TGTGCCAGCAGCTTAGAACGCGGGGCTGCCTACAATGAGCAGTTCTTC. Protein product: CASSLERGAAYNEQFF. The chain couples TRBV11-3 to TRBJ2-1, with D perhaps matching TRBD2 (6 bases). The V gene lost 0 bases and the J gene lost 2 bases, with 11 bases spanning the gap. The CDR3 contains 16 residues. Germline V gene data show CDR1 as SGHNT and CDR2 as YENEEA. Using reference TRBV11-3 and TRBJ2-1 for the parts outside the CDR3, the full variable domain is EAGVVQSPRYKIIEKKQPVAFWCNPISGHNTLYWYLQNLGQGPELLIRYENEEAVDDSQLPKDRFSAERLKGVDSTLKIQPAELGDSAVYLCASSLERGAAYNEQFFGPGTRLTVL.

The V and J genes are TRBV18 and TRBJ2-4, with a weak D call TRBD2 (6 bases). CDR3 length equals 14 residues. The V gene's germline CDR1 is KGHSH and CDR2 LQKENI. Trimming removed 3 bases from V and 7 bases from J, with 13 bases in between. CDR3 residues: CASSPPGLHNIQYF. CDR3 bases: TGTGCCAGCTCACCGCCGGGACTTCATAACATTCAGTACTTC.

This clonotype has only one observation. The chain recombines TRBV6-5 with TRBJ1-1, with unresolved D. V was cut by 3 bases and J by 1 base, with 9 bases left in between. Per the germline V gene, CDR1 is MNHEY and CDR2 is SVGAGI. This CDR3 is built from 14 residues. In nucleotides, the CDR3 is TGTGCCAGCAGTTATGGAGCCACGAACACTGAAGCTTTCTTT. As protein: CASSYGATNTEAFF.

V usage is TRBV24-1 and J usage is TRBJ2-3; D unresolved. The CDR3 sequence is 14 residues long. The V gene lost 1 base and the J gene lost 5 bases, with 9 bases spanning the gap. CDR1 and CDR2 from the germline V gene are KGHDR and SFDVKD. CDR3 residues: CATSDFGTGDTQYF. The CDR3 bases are TGTGCCACCAGTGATTTTGGCACGGGAGATACGCAGTATTTT.

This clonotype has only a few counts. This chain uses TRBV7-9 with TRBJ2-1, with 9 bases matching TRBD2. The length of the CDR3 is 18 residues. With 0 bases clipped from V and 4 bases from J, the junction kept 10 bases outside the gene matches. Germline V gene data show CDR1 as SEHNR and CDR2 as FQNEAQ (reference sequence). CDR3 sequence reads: CASSLATSGPARYNEQFF. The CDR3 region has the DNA TGTGCCAGCAGCTTAGCGACTAGCGGACCCGCGAGATACAATGAGCAGTTCTTC.

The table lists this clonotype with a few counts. This chain's CDR3 is CASSPGKPQHF. CDR3 nucleotides: TGTGCCAGCAGCCCGGGTAAACCCCAGCATTTT. The chain couples TRBV6-2 or TRBV6-3 to TRBJ1-5; D unclear. Germline V lookup: CDR1 MNHEY, CDR2 SVGEGT. This CDR3 spans 11 amino acids. Trimming shortened V by 6 bases and J by 10 bases, and 10 bases separated the two germline ends.

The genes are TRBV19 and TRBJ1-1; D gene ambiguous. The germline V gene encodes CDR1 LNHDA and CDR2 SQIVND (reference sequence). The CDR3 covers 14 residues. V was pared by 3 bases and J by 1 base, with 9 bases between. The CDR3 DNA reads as TGTGCCAGTAGTATTGGGCCCTCGAACACTGAAGCTTTCTTT. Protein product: CASSIGPSNTEAFF.

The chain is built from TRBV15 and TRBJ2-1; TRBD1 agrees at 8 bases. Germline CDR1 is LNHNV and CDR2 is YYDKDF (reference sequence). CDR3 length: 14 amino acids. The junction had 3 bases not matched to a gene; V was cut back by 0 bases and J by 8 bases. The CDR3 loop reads CATSREGQGDEQFF. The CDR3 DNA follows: TGTGCCACCAGCAGAGAAGGACAGGGAGATGAGCAGTTCTTC. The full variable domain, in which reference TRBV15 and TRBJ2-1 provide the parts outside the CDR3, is DAMVIQNPRYQVTQFGKPVTLSCSQTLNHNVMYWYQQKSSQAPKLLFHYYDKDFNNEADTPDNFQSRRPNTSFCFLDIRSPGLGDTAMYLCATSREGQGDEQFFGPGTRLTVL.

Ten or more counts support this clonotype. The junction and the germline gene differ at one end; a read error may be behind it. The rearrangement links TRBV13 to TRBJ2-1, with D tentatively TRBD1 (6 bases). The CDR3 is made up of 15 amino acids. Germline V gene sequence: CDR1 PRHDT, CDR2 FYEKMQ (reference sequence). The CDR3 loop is CASSLGQYSYNEQFF. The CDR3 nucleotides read TGTGCCAGCAGCCTAGGACAGTACTCCTACAATGAGCAGTTCTTC.

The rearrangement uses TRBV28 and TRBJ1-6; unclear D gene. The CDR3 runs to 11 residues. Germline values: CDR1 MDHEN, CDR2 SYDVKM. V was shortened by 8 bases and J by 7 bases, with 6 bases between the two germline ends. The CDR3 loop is CASGINSPLHF. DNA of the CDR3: TGTGCCAGCGGCATCAATTCACCCCTCCACTTT. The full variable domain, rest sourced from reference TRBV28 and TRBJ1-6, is DVKVTQSSRYLVKRTGEKVFLECVQDMDHENMFWYRQDPGLGLRLIYFSYDVKMKEKGDIPEGYSVSREKKERFSLILESASTNQTSMYLCASGINSPLHFGNGTRLTVT.

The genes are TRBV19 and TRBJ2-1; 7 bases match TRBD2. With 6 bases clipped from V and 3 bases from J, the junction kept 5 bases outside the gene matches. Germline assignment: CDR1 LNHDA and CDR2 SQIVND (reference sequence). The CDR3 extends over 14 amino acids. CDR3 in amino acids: CASSHRGVYNEQFF. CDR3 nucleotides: TGTGCCAGTAGCCACCGGGGGGTCTACAATGAGCAGTTCTTC.

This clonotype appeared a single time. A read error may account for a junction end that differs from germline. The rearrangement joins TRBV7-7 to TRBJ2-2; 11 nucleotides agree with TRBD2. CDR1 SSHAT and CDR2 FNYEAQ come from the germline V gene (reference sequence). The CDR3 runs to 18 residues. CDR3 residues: CASSLSPSGGPQTGELFF. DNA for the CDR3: TGTGCTAGCAGCTTAAGTCCTAGCGGGGGGCCTCAAACCGGGGAGCTGTTTTTT.

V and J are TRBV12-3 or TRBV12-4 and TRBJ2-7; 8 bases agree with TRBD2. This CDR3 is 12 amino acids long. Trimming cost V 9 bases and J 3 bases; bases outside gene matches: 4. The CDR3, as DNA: TGTGCCAGTACTAGCGGCAACTACGAGCAGTACTTC. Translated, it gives CASTSGNYEQYF.

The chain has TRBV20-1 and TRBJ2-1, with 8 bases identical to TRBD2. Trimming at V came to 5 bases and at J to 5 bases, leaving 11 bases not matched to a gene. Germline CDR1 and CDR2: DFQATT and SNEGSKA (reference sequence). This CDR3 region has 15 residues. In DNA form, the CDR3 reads TGCAGTGCTTTTGACCGGGAGGGCCCTGACAATGAGCAGTTCTTC. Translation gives CSAFDREGPDNEQFF.

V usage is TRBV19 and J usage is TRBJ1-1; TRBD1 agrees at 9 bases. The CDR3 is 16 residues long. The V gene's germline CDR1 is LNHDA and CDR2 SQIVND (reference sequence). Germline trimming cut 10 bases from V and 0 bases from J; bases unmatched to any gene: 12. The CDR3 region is CATRWATGGMNTEAFF. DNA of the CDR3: TGTGCCACCCGGTGGGCGACAGGGGGGATGAACACTGAAGCTTTCTTT.

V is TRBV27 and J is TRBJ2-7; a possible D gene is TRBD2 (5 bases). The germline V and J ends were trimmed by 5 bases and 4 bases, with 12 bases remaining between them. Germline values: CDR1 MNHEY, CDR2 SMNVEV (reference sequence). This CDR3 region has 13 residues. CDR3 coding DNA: TGTGCCAGCAGTCCCCCTCGGGGTTACGAGCAGTACTTC. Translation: CASSPPRGYEQYF.

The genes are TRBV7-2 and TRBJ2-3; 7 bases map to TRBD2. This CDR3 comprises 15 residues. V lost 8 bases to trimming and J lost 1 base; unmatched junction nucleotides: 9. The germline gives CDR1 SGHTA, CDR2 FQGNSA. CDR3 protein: CASFLSGFRTDTQYF. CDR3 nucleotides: TGTGCCAGCTTCCTTAGCGGGTTCCGCACAGATACGCAGTATTTT.

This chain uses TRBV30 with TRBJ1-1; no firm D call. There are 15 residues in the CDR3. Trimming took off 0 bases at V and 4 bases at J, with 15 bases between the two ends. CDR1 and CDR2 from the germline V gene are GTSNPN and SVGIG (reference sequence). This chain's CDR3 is CAWSVYPEFGTEAFF. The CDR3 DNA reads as TGTGCCTGGAGTGTATATCCGGAGTTTGGCACTGAAGCTTTCTTT.

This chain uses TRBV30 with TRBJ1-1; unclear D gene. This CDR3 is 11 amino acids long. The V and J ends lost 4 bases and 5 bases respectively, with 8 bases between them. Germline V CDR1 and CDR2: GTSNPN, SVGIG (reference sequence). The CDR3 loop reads CAWTMETEAFF. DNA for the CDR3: TGTGCCTGGACTATGGAGACTGAAGCTTTCTTT.